This T cell receptor (beta chain) comes out of a study of radiotherapy plus CTLA-4 blockade in lung cancer. This CDR3 comprises 14 residues. Germline-derived CDR1 and CDR2 are SQVTM and ANQGSEA. J was trimmed by 8 bases and V by 8 bases; bases with no gene match: 9. The table came from immunoSEQ multiplex PCR; TCRdb's copy has only in-frame clones and leaves some out. The table records about 40,000 clones, roughly 73% of them present only once. The sequenced sample was peripheral blood, obtained from a patient treated with radiotherapy plus ipilimumab. V usage is TRBV29-1 and J usage is TRBJ2-1; TRBD2 matches 13 bases. This receptor was identified in a human donor with non-small cell lung cancer that progressed on radiotherapy plus ipilimumab. CDR3 in DNA: TGCAGCCAACAAGGGACTAGCGGGGCCGATGAGCAGTTCTTC. Encoded protein: CSQQGTSGADEQFF.